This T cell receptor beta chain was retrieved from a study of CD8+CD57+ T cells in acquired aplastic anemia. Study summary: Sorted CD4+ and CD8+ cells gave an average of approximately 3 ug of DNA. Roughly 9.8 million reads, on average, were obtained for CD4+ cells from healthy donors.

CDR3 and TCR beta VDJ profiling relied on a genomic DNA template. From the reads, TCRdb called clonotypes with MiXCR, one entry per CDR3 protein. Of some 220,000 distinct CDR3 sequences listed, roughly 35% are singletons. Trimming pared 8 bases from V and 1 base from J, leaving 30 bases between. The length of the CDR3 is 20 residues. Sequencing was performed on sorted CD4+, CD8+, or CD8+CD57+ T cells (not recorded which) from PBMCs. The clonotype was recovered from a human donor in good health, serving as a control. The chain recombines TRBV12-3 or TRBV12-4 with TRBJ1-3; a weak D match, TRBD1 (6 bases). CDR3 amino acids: CASATLNLNQGIGSGNTIYF. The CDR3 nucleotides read TGTGCCAGCGCGACCCTTAATCTCAATCAGGGGATCGGTTCTGGAAACACCATATATTTT.